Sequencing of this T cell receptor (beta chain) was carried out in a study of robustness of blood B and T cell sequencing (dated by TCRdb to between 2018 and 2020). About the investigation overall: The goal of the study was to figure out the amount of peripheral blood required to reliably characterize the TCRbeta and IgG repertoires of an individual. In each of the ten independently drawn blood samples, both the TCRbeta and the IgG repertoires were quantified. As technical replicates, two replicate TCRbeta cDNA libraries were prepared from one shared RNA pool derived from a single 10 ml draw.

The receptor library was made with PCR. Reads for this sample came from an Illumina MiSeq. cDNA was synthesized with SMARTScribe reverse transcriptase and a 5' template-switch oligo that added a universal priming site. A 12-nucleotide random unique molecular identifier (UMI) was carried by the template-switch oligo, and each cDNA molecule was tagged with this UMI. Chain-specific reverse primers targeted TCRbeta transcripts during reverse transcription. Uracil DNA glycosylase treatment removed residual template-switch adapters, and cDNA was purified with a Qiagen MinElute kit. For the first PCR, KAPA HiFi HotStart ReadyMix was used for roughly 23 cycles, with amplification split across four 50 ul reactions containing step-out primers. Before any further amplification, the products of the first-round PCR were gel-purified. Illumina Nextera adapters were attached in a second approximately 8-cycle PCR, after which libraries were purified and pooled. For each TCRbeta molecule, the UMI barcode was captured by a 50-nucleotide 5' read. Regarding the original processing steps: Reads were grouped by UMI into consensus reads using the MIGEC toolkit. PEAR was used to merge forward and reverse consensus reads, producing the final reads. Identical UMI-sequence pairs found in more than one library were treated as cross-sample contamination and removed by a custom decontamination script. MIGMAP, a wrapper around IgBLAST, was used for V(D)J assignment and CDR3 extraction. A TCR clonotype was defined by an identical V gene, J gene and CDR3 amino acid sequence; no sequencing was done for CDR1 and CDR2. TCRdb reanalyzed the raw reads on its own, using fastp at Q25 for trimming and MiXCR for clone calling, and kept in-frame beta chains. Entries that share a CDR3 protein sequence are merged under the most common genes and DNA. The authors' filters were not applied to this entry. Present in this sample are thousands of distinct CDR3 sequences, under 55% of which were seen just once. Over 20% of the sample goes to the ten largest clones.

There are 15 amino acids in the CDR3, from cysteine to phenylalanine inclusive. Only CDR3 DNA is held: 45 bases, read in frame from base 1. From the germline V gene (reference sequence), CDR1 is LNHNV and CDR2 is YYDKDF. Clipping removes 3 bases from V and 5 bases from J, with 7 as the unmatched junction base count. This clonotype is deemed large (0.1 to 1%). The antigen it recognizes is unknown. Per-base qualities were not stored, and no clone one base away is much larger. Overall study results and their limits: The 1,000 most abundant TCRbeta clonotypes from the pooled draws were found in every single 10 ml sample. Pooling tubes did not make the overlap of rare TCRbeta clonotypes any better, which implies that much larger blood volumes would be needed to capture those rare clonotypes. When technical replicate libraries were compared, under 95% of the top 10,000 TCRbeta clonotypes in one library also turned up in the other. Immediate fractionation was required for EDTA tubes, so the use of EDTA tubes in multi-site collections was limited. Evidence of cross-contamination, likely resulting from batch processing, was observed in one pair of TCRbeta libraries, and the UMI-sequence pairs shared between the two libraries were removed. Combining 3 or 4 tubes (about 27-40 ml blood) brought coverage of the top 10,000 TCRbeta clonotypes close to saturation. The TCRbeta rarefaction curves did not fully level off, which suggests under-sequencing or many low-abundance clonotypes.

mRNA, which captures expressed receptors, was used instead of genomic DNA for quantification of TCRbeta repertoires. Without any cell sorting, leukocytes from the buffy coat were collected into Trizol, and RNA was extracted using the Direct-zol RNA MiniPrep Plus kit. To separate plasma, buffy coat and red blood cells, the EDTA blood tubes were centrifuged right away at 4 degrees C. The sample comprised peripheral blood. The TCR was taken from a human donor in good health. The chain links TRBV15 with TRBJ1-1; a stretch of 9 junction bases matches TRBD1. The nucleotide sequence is TGTGCCACCAGCAGCTATTTGACAGGGGGGACTGAAGCTTTCTTT. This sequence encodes CATSSYLTGGTEAFF.